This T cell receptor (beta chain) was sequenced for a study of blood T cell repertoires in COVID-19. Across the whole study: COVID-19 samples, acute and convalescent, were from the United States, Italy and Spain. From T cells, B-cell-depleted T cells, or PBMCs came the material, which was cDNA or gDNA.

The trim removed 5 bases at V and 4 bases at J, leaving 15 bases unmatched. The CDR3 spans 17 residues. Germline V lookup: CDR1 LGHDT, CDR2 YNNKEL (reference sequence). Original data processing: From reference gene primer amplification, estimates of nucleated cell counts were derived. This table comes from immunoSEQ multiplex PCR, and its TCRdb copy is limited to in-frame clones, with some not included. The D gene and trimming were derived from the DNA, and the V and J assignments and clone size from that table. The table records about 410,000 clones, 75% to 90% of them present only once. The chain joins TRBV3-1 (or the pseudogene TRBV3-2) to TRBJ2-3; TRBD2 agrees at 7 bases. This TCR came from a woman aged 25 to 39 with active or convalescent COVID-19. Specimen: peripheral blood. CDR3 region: CASSDGRTGEGADTQYF. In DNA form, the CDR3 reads TGTGCCAGCAGCGACGGAAGGACGGGGGAGGGTGCAGATACGCAGTATTTT.